Below are 3 T cell receptor beta chains sequenced from a single sample in a study of blood T cell repertoires in COVID-19. Repertoires were generated with immunoSEQ multiplex PCR, while TCRdb's copy carries only in-frame clones and drops some. This table holds about 210,000 clones, roughly nine tenths found once. The sample taken for sequencing was PBMCs or T cells enriched from blood (not recorded which). These receptors were taken from a woman between 18 and 30 years old who had recovered from COVID-19.

This sequence joins TRBV3-1 (or the pseudogene TRBV3-2) and TRBJ1-2; D remains unclear. The length of the CDR3 is 14 residues. V lost 0 bases, J lost 8 bases, and 13 bases lay in between. Germline assignment: CDR1 LGHDT and CDR2 YNNKEL (reference sequence). As DNA, the CDR3 is TGTGCCAGCAGCCAAGATTTGCGGCACGTAGGCTACACCTTC. The encoded protein is CASSQDLRHVGYTF.

This clone was counted a single time. V gene TRBV7-9 combines with J gene TRBJ1-2; 7 nucleotides align to TRBD1. The CDR3 spans 13 residues. The junction had 2 bases not matched to a gene; V was cut back by 3 bases and J by 4 bases. Germline assignment: CDR1 SEHNR and CDR2 FQNEAQ (reference sequence). The CDR3 DNA reads as TGTGCCAGCAGCTTCGGGACAGTCTATGGCTACACCTTC. It is translated as CASSFGTVYGYTF.

This clone was observed once. The chain employs TRBV24-1 and TRBJ1-1, with a tentative D call TRBD1 (5 bases). Germline-derived CDR1 and CDR2 are KGHDR and SFDVKD. V was trimmed by 3 bases and J by 7 bases, leaving 11 bases between them. This CDR3 has 13 residues. DNA for the CDR3: TGTGCCACCAGTGATCCTTACGGGGGTGAAGCTTTCTTT. This codes for CATSDPYGGEAFF.